The rows below give T cell receptor beta chains drawn from one sample of a study of blood T cell repertoires in COVID-19. The protocol was immunoSEQ multiplex PCR, while the TCRdb copy is restricted to in-frame clones and leaves out a portion. The data contain tens of thousands of clones, roughly 88% of them singletons. The sequencing sample was made of peripheral blood. The receptors were gathered from a human donor in a cohort sampled during active COVID-19. The CDR3 runs from the conserved cysteine through the conserved F or W. A D gene is named only where the DNA matches it firmly. Expanded clones are given a class, and other clones once, few, many or no size at all.

-,TRBJ1-5,TRBV6-6,-,TGTGCCAGCAGTTACTCGATTCACAATAGCAATCAGCCCCAGCATTTT,CASSYSIHNSNQPQHF
-,TRBJ2-5,TRBV6-5,TRBD2,TGTGCCAGCAGGAGGACTAGAGTTGAAAAGACCCAGTACTTC,CASRRTRVEKTQYF
-,TRBJ1-3,TRBV19,-,TGTGCCAGTAGTACGGGAGTTGGAAACACCATATATTTT,CASSTGVGNTIYF
-,TRBJ1-1,TRBV11-3,-,TGTGCCAGCAGCCCCCGGGGGGGCACTGAAGCTTTCTTT,CASSPRGGTEAFF
few,TRBJ1-5,TRBV19,-,TGTGCCAGTACCTACACCCGGGCCTGGGAGTTGTCGCCCCAGCATTTT,CASTYTRAWELSPQHF
-,TRBJ2-2,TRBV7-7,-,TGTGCTAGCAGCTTAGTAGGGTCGAGGACATCGAACACCGGGGAGCTGTTTTTT,CASSLVGSRTSNTGELFF
-,TRBJ2-3,TRBV19,TRBD2,TGTGCCAGTAGCTATCTCCGGGGGGAGGGCACAGATACGCAGTATTTT,CASSYLRGEGTDTQYF
few,TRBJ2-5,TRBV9,-,TGTGCCAGCAGCGTCTCCGCGGGTGGAGGCGAGACCCAGTACTTC,CASSVSAGGGETQYF
once,TRBJ1-4,TRBV27,-,TGTGCCAGCAGTCCACAGGGACTATCTAATGAAAAACTGTTTTTT,CASSPQGLSNEKLFF
-,TRBJ1-1,TRBV3-1/TRBV3-2,-,TGTGCCAGCAGCCGAAGCTTCGGGGTGGCTGAAGCTTTCTTT,CASSRSFGVAEAFF
-,TRBJ2-5,TRBV14,TRBD2,TGTGCCAGCAGCCAACTACTAGCGGGGGGACAAGAGACCCAGTACTTC,CASSQLLAGGQETQYF
-,TRBJ1-5,TRBV7-8,-,TGTGCCAGCAGCTTAGGCCGGCGGGGGAATCAGCCCCAGCATTTT,CASSLGRRGNQPQHF
-,TRBJ1-2,TRBV5-6,-,TGTGCCAGCAGCTTGGCCCCTGGCCAGGCCAATAACTATGGCTACACCTTC,CASSLAPGQANNYGYTF
once,TRBJ1-4,TRBV27,-,TGTGCCAGCAGGTTCTCCTGGGGGCGTCAAGAAAAACTGTTTTTT,CASRFSWGRQEKLFF
-,TRBJ2-2,TRBV2,TRBD2,TGTGCCAGCGGGAGCGGGGTAAACACCGGGGAGCTGTTTTTT,CASGSGVNTGELFF
-,TRBJ2-5,TRBV6-5,-,TGTGCCAGCAGTTTCAAAGAGACCCAGTACTTC,CASSFKETQYF
-,TRBJ2-1,TRBV21-1,-,TGTGCCACCCCGACAGAGCCCCGTGGTTACAATGAGCAGTTCTTC,CATPTEPRGYNEQFF
-,TRBJ1-6,TRBV4-1,-,TGCGCCAGCAGCCAATCAAGGGGTTCACCCCTCCACTTT,CASSQSRGSPLHF
once,TRBJ2-1,TRBV1,-,TGCACCAGCAGCCAAGATCTTTGCCGGTACAATGAGCAGTTCTTC,CTSSQDLCRYNEQFF
-,TRBJ2-7,TRBV2,-,TGTGCCAGCAGCAATGCCCTCGGGGAGCAGTACTTC,CASSNALGEQYF
-,TRBJ1-4,TRBV4-2,TRBD1,TGTGCCAGCAGCCAAGCCCGGCAGACAGGGGGCGGTGAAAAACTGTTTTTT,CASSQARQTGGGEKLFF
-,TRBJ1-5,TRBV5-1,-,TGCGCCAGCAGCCCTACAGGGTATAGCAATCAGCCCCAGCATTTT,CASSPTGYSNQPQHF
once,TRBJ2-1,TRBV5-1,TRBD2,TGCGCCAGCAGCTGGCGGGGGGACTCCTACAATGAGCAGTTCTTC,CASSWRGDSYNEQFF
few,TRBJ1-2,TRBV5-4,TRBD1,TGTGCCAGCAGCTTGAGGGGGCGCGACACCTTC,CASSLRGRDTF
once,TRBJ2-7,TRBV6-5,-,TGTGCCAGCACACTTGAGAGGGCCTACGAGCAGTACTTC,CASTLERAYEQYF
-,TRBJ2-4,TRBV7-2,TRBD1,TGTGCCAGCAGCTTATTCTCGGGACAGCGAAACATTCAGTACTTC,CASSLFSGQRNIQYF
-,TRBJ2-2,TRBV15,-,TGTGCCACCAGCAGAGATCGACAGGCCGGGGAGCTGTTTTTT,CATSRDRQAGELFF
-,TRBJ1-2,TRBV10-3,-,TGTGCCATCAGTGAGTCGACCCCGGAGTCTAACTATGGCTACACCTTC,CAISESTPESNYGYTF
-,TRBJ2-7,TRBV30,-,TGTGCTTTGACACAGGGCCCAGGGAACGAGCAGTACTTC,CALTQGPGNEQYF
-,TRBJ2-3,TRBV6-5,-,TGTGCCAGCTCCTTCGACGGGATAGATACGCAGTATTTT,CASSFDGIDTQYF
-,TRBJ1-2,TRBV15,TRBD1,TGTGCCACCAGCATTCCGGGACAGGGACATGGCTACACCTTC,CATSIPGQGHGYTF
-,TRBJ2-3,TRBV6-5,-,TGTGCCTCTGCGGCCAGCTATAGCACAGATACGCAGTATTTT,CASAASYSTDTQYF
-,TRBJ2-5,TRBV5-1,-,TGCGCCAGCAGCCCCCGGGCGGGGGCTACGTACCAAGAGACCCAGTACTTC,CASSPRAGATYQETQYF
-,TRBJ2-3,TRBV7-8,TRBD2,TGTGCCAGCAGCTTAGGACTAGCGGGGAGCCGCACAGATACGCAGTATTTT,CASSLGLAGSRTDTQYF
-,TRBJ2-7,TRBV7-6,-,TGTGCCAGCAGCTTAGCGGAACCAGGGGCCTACGAGCAGTACTTC,CASSLAEPGAYEQYF
-,TRBJ1-4,TRBV9,TRBD1,TGTGCCAGCAGCGCTCATTCCCAAAGGGTCCTCCAAGGGGGCCCGAATGAAAAACTGTTTTTT,CASSAHSQRVLQGGPNEKLFF
-,TRBJ2-7,TRBV6-5,-,TGTGCCAGCAGTTACTCGATCAGTGGTTACGAGCAGTACTTC,CASSYSISGYEQYF
-,TRBJ2-2,TRBV5-1,TRBD1,TGCGCCAGCACTCTTCGGACAGGGGATGGCGGGGAGCTGTTTTTT,CASTLRTGDGGELFF
-,TRBJ2-7,TRBV6-5,-,TGTGCCAGCAGCCGGTCGCTCTCCTACGAGCAGTACTTC,CASSRSLSYEQYF
once,TRBJ1-5,TRBV6-6,-,TGTGCCAGCAGTTACCCGAGAGACACGAGCAATCAGCCCCAGCATTTT,CASSYPRDTSNQPQHF
-,TRBJ2-7,TRBV6-6,-,TGTGCCAGCAGCGACAGGTTAGAGCAGTACTTC,CASSDRLEQYF
-,TRBJ2-5,TRBV5-6,-,TGTGCCAGCAGCTTCCGAGAGACCCAGTACTTC,CASSFRETQYF
-,TRBJ2-3,TRBV5-4,TRBD2,TGTGCCAGCAGGAAGGGACTAGCGGGGAACACAGATACGCAGTATTTT,CASRKGLAGNTDTQYF